Listed below are T cell receptor beta chains from one sample, sequenced in a study of shared clonotypes between healthy human individuals. The protocol was immunoSEQ multiplex PCR, while the TCRdb copy is restricted to in-frame clones and leaves out a portion. The top ten clones hold 0.3% to 0.45% of a sample with a few million clones, around 92% of them seen once. Sequenced: naive CD4+ T cells from PBMCs. These receptors were collected from a man younger than 30 in good health. Some clones in this sample may be carry-over from other donors' samples. The CDR3 runs from the conserved cysteine through the conserved F or W. Fields, in order: V gene, clone size, J gene, D gene, CDR3 protein, CDR3 DNA. The D gene is left open where the match is weak. Clone sizes are given selectively: once, few, many, or a class where the clone is expanded.

V: TRBV28
size: .
J: TRBJ2-7
D: TRBD2
CDR3: CASKELAGSEQYF
DNA: TGTGCCAGCAAGGAACTAGCGGGATCCGAGCAGTACTTC

V: TRBV15
size: .
J: TRBJ2-5
D: .
CDR3: CATSQVGLEETQYF
DNA: TGTGCCACCAGTCAGGTGGGATTGGAAGAGACCCAGTACTTC

V: TRBV10-3
size: .
J: TRBJ1-5
D: .
CDR3: CAPACHHGSNQPQHF
DNA: TGTGCCCCTGCTTGTCACCACGGGAGCAATCAGCCCCAGCATTTT

V: TRBV6-1
size: .
J: TRBJ2-7
D: TRBD2
CDR3: CASSGRGGLYEQYF
DNA: TGTGCCAGCAGTGGGAGGGGAGGGCTCTACGAGCAGTACTTC

V: TRBV9
size: .
J: TRBJ2-1
D: .
CDR3: CASSTTTSSYGNEQFF
DNA: TGTGCCAGCAGCACTACGACTAGTTCCTACGGGAATGAGCAGTTCTTC

V: TRBV11-2
size: .
J: TRBJ2-3
D: .
CDR3: CASSLDRGSREQYF
DNA: TGTGCCAGCAGCTTAGATCGCGGCTCCAGGGAGCAGTATTTT

V: TRBV18
size: .
J: TRBJ2-1
D: TRBD2
CDR3: CASSPLAGFSNEQFF
DNA: TGTGCCAGCTCACCACTAGCGGGATTTTCCAATGAGCAGTTCTTC

V: TRBV6-1
size: .
J: TRBJ2-1
D: .
CDR3: CASSPPGGVNEQFF
DNA: TGTGCCAGCAGTCCCCCCGGTGGGGTGAATGAGCAGTTCTTC

V: TRBV11-2
size: .
J: TRBJ1-3
D: .
CDR3: CASSLVRGAISGNTIYF
DNA: TGTGCCAGCAGCTTAGTCCGGGGAGCCATCTCTGGAAACACCATATATTTT

V: TRBV4-3
size: .
J: TRBJ2-2
D: .
CDR3: CASRTLNTGELFF
DNA: TGCGCCAGCAGGACACTGAACACCGGGGAGCTGTTTTTT

V: TRBV27
size: once
J: TRBJ1-4
D: .
CDR3: CASSPLSVGPTNEKLFF
DNA: TGTGCCAGCAGTCCCCTGAGTGTGGGACCAACTAATGAAAAACTGTTTTTT

V: TRBV5-1
size: .
J: TRBJ2-2
D: TRBD2
CDR3: CASSLATSESGELFF
DNA: TGCGCCAGCAGCTTGGCCACTAGCGAGTCCGGGGAGCTGTTTTTT

V: TRBV5-1
size: .
J: TRBJ1-1
D: .
CDR3: CASSLEGTKNTEAFF
DNA: TGCGCCAGCAGCTTGGAAGGGACAAAGAACACTGAAGCTTTCTTT

V: TRBV29-1
size: few
J: TRBJ1-1
D: .
CDR3: CSGVREAEAFF
DNA: TGCAGCGGTGTCAGGGAGGCTGAAGCTTTCTTT

V: TRBV7-2
size: .
J: TRBJ1-2
D: TRBD1
CDR3: CASSNRQGGGYGYTF
DNA: TGTGCCAGCAGCAACCGACAGGGAGGGGGCTATGGCTACACCTTC

V: TRBV29-1
size: .
J: TRBJ1-4
D: .
CDR3: CSGSSSGGEKLFF
DNA: TGCAGCGGCAGTTCATCCGGGGGGGAAAAACTGTTTTTT

V: TRBV5-6
size: once
J: TRBJ1-1
D: .
CDR3: CASSLPIGAGTEAFF
DNA: TGTGCCAGCAGCTTGCCTATAGGGGCGGGCACTGAAGCTTTCTTT

V: TRBV28
size: .
J: TRBJ2-7
D: .
CDR3: CAGGSQYEQYF
DNA: TGTGCCGGGGGGTCCCAGTACGAGCAGTACTTC

V: TRBV28
size: once
J: TRBJ1-1
D: .
CDR3: CASSLPYFGAEAFF
DNA: TGTGCCAGCAGTCTGCCCTATTTCGGCGCTGAAGCTTTCTTT

V: TRBV7-9
size: .
J: TRBJ2-7
D: TRBD2
CDR3: CASSPWTSGAYEQYF
DNA: TGTGCCAGCAGCCCCTGGACTAGCGGGGCCTACGAGCAGTACTTC

V: TRBV7-2
size: .
J: TRBJ2-7
D: .
CDR3: CASSPRPRTTSYEQYF
DNA: TGTGCCAGCAGCCCACGACCGAGGACTACCTCCTACGAGCAGTACTTC

V: TRBV4-1
size: .
J: TRBJ2-3
D: TRBD2
CDR3: CASSQVAGGTDTQYF
DNA: TGCGCCAGCAGCCAAGTTGCGGGAGGGACAGATACGCAGTATTTT

V: TRBV4-2
size: .
J: TRBJ1-4
D: TRBD1
CDR3: CASSPQGTSEKLFF
DNA: TGTGCCAGCAGCCCACAGGGGACGAGTGAAAAACTGTTTTTT